A single sample is the source of the 5 T cell receptor beta chains below, sequenced in a study of T cell changes during pregnancy in multiple sclerosis. Generated by immunoSEQ multiplex PCR, the TCRdb table keeps only in-frame clones and is missing some. Of tens of thousands of clones detected, approximately 91% appear once; the ten largest clones hold 0.65% to 0.9%. The sample in question was CD4+ T cells from peripheral blood mononuclear cells, obtained before pregnancy. These receptors were obtained from a female donor with multiple sclerosis, enrolled in a pregnancy study.

The CDR3 loop is CASSPRMGHRNNSNQPQHF. The CDR3 bases are TGTGCCAGCTCACCACGCATGGGACACAGAAACAATAGCAATCAGCCCCAGCATTTT. The chain has TRBV18 and TRBJ1-5, with a weak D call TRBD1 (6 bases). CDR1 is KGHSH, CDR2 LQKENI, per germline. Trimming took 1 base from V and 0 from J, leaving 19 bases between them. The CDR3 spans 19 residues. Drawing the rest from reference TRBV18 and TRBJ1-5, the complete variable domain is NAGVMQNPRHLVRRRGQEARLRCSPMKGHSHVYWYRQLPEEGLKFMVYLQKENIIDESGMPKERFSAEFPKEGPSILRIQQVVRGDSAAYFCASSPRMGHRNNSNQPQHFGDGTRLSIL.

Comment on this clone: At one of its ends the junction is not consistent with the germline gene, which may arise from a read error. The rearrangement uses TRBV7-7 and TRBJ1-1; no reliable D call. CDR1 is SSHAT, CDR2 FNYEAQ, per germline (reference sequence). This CDR3 is built from 13 residues. CDR3 nucleotides: TGTGCTAGCAGCCCCCACATGAACACTGAAGCTTTCTTT. It translates to CASSPHMNTEAFF.

This chain connects TRBV11-3 to TRBJ2-1; 9 bases line up with TRBD1. This CDR3 is 16 amino acids long. Germline CDR1 and CDR2: SGHNT and YENEEA. Germline trimming cut 4 bases from V and 8 bases from J; bases unmatched to any gene: 12. The CDR3 loop reads CASSSGRRQGVDEQFF. CDR3 in DNA: TGTGCCAGCAGCTCCGGTAGAAGACAGGGGGTAGATGAGCAGTTCTTC.

This rearrangement joins TRBV11-1 to TRBJ1-1, with D perhaps matching TRBD1 (6 bases). The CDR3 is made up of 17 amino acids. Germline V gives CDR1 SGHAT, CDR2 FQDESV (reference sequence). Between the trimmed V and J ends, which lost 4 bases and 1 base, there was a span of 19 bases. Here the CDR3 DNA reads TGTGCCAGCAGCTCTCCACAGGGAGGGGGTTCGAACACTGAAGCTTTCTTT. Residues: CASSSPQGGGSNTEAFF.

The rearrangement uses TRBV9 and TRBJ2-1; 10 bases agree with TRBD1. Losses at the gene ends were 6 bases for V and 3 bases for J; bases not matched to a gene: 6. The CDR3 extends over 15 amino acids. Per germline, CDR1 SGDLS and CDR2 YYNGEE. DNA of the CDR3: TGTGCCAGCACGGATCGGGACAGGGGCTACAATGAGCAGTTCTTC. It encodes CASTDRDRGYNEQFF.